A selection of T cell receptor beta chains follows, all from one sample in a study of early T cells in non-severe SARS-CoV-2 infection. TCRdb fed the 5' RACE reads into MiXCR, producing one record per CDR3 protein. The top ten hold roughly 6% of the sample, which has approximately 65,000 distinct CDR3 sequences, roughly 10% seen once. The sequencing sample was made of whole blood. These receptors originate from an adult who was a healthcare worker with PCR-confirmed SARS-CoV-2 infection or an uninfected control (not recorded which). Each CDR3 is given with its conserved first and last residue. D genes are given only for firm matches. Where a row states a size, it is once, few, many or the class of an expanded clone; other rows omit it.

V	size	D	J	CDR3	DNA
TRBV12-3/TRBV12-4	.	.	TRBJ2-1	CASGRTRYNEQFF	TGTGCCAGCGGTAGAACTAGATACAATGAGCAGTTCTTC
TRBV7-2	many	TRBD2	TRBJ2-3	CASATSGSTDTQYF	TGTGCCAGCGCCACTAGCGGGAGCACAGATACGCAGTATTTT
TRBV12-3/TRBV12-4	few	TRBD1	TRBJ2-7	CASSPRQGHEQYF	TGTGCCAGCAGTCCTAGACAGGGTCACGAGCAGTACTTC
TRBV27	.	.	TRBJ1-2	CASSSPGRGYGYTF	TGTGCCAGCAGTTCACCCGGCAGGGGCTATGGCTACACCTTC
TRBV28	many	.	TRBJ1-1	CASRYRHYGVGEAFF	TGTGCCAGCAGATATCGTCATTACGGGGTGGGGGAAGCTTTCTTT
TRBV5-5	many	TRBD2	TRBJ2-7	CASSQHSSGAYEQYF	TGTGCCAGCAGCCAACACTCTAGCGGCGCCTACGAGCAGTACTTC
TRBV6-2/TRBV6-3	many	.	TRBJ2-3	CASSSRDSADTQYF	TGTGCCAGCAGTTCCAGGGATTCAGCAGATACGCAGTATTTT
TRBV28	.	.	TRBJ2-3	CASRKTQGLRTDTQYF	TGTGCCAGCAGGAAAACTCAGGGGCTCCGCACAGATACGCAGTATTTT
TRBV6-5	.	.	TRBJ1-2	CASSPTINYGYTF	TGTGCCAGCAGTCCGACTATTAACTATGGCTACACCTTC
TRBV11-2	.	.	TRBJ2-2	CASSLRSEVNTGELFF	TGTGCCAGCAGCTTACGATCGGAGGTGAACACCGGGGAGCTGTTTTTT
TRBV5-5	few	.	TRBJ2-2	CASSSEGTGELFF	TGTGCCAGCAGCTCCGAGGGGACCGGGGAGCTGTTTTTT
TRBV7-9	.	.	TRBJ2-1	CASSEQFF	TGTGCCAGCAGCGAGCAGTTCTTC
TRBV6-6	.	.	TRBJ1-6	CASSYGSYSYNSPLHF	TGTGCCAGCAGTTACGGCAGCTACTCCTATAATTCACCCCTCCACTTT
TRBV10-3	.	.	TRBJ2-7	CAISEPDILGPEQYF	TGTGCCATCAGTGAGCCCGACATCCTTGGACCCGAGCAGTACTTC
TRBV4-1	many	TRBD2	TRBJ2-7	CASSPTGTSYGEQYF	TGCGCCAGCAGCCCGACCGGGACTAGTTATGGCGAGCAGTACTTC
TRBV6-1	few	.	TRBJ2-2	CASSEKADTGELFF	TGTGCCAGCAGTGAAAAAGCGGACACCGGGGAGCTGTTTTTT
TRBV7-8	few	TRBD1	TRBJ2-7	CASSSTGQGREQYF	TGTGCCAGCAGCTCAACGGGACAGGGGAGGGAGCAGTACTTC
TRBV9	few	TRBD2	TRBJ2-1	CASTRTSAYNEQFF	TGTGCCAGCACGCGGACTAGCGCCTACAATGAGCAGTTCTTC
TRBV20-1	many	TRBD1	TRBJ1-2	CSARDRDYGYTF	TGCAGTGCTAGGGACAGGGACTATGGCTACACCTTC
TRBV7-6	.	.	TRBJ2-2	CASSLAGPGLNTGELFF	TGTGCCAGCAGCTTAGCCGGGCCAGGATTGAACACCGGGGAGCTGTTTTTT
TRBV5-8	.	TRBD2	TRBJ2-3	CASSWGLAGGTDTQYF	TGTGCCAGCAGCTGGGGACTAGCGGGAGGCACAGATACGCAGTATTTT
TRBV12-3/TRBV12-4	.	.	TRBJ2-7	CASSLDRVSYEQYF	TGTGCCAGCAGTTTAGACCGGGTCTCCTACGAGCAGTACTTC
TRBV28	.	.	TRBJ2-1	CASSFGRMDRNEQFF	TGTGCCAGCAGTTTCGGAAGAATGGATCGCAATGAGCAGTTCTTC
TRBV18	many	.	TRBJ2-6	CASSPLLDPSSGANVLTF	TGTGCCAGCTCACCACTCTTGGACCCAAGCTCTGGGGCCAACGTCCTGACTTTC
TRBV20-1	many	TRBD1	TRBJ2-5	CSARKDRGNQETQYF	TGCAGTGCTAGAAAGGACAGGGGGAACCAAGAGACCCAGTACTTC
TRBV6-5	few	TRBD2	TRBJ2-1	CASSSSGTRGIYEQFF	TGTGCCAGCAGTTCCTCCGGGACTAGGGGGATATATGAGCAGTTCTTC
TRBV20-1	.	.	TRBJ2-3	CSARFWWEAAQYF	TGCAGTGCTAGATTTTGGTGGGAGGCAGCGCAGTATTTT
TRBV7-2	many	.	TRBJ1-2	CASSFQEHSSGYTF	TGTGCCAGCAGCTTTCAGGAACACTCCTCTGGCTACACCTTC
TRBV7-2	few	.	TRBJ2-5	CASSLGTIETQYF	TGTGCCAGCAGCTTAGGGACAATCGAGACCCAGTACTTC
TRBV10-3	.	.	TRBJ1-3	CAISEVTLGNTIYF	TGTGCCATCAGTGAGGTCACTCTAGGAAACACCATATATTTT
TRBV30	few	TRBD1	TRBJ1-1	CAWRLKTGSTEAFF	TGTGCCTGGAGACTAAAGACAGGGAGCACTGAAGCTTTCTTT
TRBV4-1	.	TRBD2	TRBJ2-1	CASSQDPGTSGIGEQFF	TGCGCCAGCAGCCAAGATCCCGGGACTAGCGGGATTGGTGAGCAGTTCTTC
TRBV27	few	TRBD1	TRBJ1-2	CASSMGQDPRGYTF	TGTGCCAGCAGTATGGGACAGGACCCCCGGGGCTACACCTTC
TRBV27	.	.	TRBJ2-3	CARRDSSRQPTDTQYF	TGTGCCAGACGGGACTCCTCGAGACAACCCACAGATACGCAGTATTTT
TRBV6-5	many	.	TRBJ2-1	CASSVDKLSSYNEQFF	TGTGCCAGCAGCGTAGACAAGTTAAGCTCCTACAATGAGCAGTTCTTC
TRBV19	.	TRBD2	TRBJ2-2	CASSLTGTRYTGELFF	TGTGCCAGTAGTCTTACCGGGACTAGGTACACCGGGGAGCTGTTTTTT
TRBV5-4	few	.	TRBJ1-1	CASSLGPGAMNTEAFF	TGTGCCAGCAGCTTGGGGCCAGGGGCAATGAACACTGAAGCTTTCTTT
TRBV2	few	.	TRBJ2-7	CASSEFRLYEQYF	TGTGCCAGCAGTGAATTCAGGTTGTACGAGCAGTACTTC